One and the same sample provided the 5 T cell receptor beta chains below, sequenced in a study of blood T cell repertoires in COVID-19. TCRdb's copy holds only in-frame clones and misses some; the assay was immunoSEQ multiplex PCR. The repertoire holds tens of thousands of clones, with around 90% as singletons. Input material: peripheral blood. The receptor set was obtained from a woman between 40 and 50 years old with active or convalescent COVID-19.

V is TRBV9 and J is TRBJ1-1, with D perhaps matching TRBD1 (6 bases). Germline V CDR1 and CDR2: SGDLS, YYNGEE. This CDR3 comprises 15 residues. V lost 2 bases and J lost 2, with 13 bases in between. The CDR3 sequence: CASSVSGTLNTEAFF. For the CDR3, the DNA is TGTGCCAGCAGCGTCTCAGGGACATTAAACACTGAAGCTTTCTTT. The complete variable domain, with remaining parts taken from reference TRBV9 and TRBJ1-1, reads DSGVTQTPKHLITATGQRVTLRCSPRSGDLSVYWYQQSLDQGLQFLIQYYNGEERAKGNILERFSAQQFPDLHSELNLSSLELGDSALYFCASSVSGTLNTEAFFGQGTRLTVV.

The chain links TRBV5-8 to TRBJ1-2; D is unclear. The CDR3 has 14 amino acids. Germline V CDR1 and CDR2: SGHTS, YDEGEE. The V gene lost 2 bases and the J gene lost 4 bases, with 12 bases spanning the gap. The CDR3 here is CASSFPGSSYGYTF. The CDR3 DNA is TGTGCCAGCAGCTTCCCCGGGTCATCCTATGGCTACACCTTC.

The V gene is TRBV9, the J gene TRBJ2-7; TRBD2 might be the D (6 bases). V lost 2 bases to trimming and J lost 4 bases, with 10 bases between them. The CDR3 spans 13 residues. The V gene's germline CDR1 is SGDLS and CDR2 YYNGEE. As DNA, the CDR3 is TGTGCCAGCAGCGTGTCCGGAGGGTACGAGCAGTACTTC. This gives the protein CASSVSGGYEQYF.

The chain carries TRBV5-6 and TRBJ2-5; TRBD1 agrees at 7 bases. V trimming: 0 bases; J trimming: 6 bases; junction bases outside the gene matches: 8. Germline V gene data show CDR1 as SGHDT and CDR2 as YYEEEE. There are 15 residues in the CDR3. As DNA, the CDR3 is TGTGCCAGCAGCTTGGGGGACAGAAATTTTAAGACCCAGTACTTC. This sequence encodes CASSLGDRNFKTQYF.

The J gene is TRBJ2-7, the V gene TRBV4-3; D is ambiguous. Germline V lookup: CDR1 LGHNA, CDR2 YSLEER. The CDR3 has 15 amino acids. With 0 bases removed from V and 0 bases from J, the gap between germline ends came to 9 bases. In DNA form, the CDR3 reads TGCGCCAGCAGCCAAGATTTCCCGAGCTCCTACGAGCAGTACTTC. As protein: CASSQDFPSSYEQYF.